This TCR beta chain appears in the sequencing data of a study of blood T cell repertoires in COVID-19 (dated by TCRdb to the early 2020s). At the level of the whole study: Collaborator samples came from the United States, Italy and Spain and covered acute and convalescent phases of COVID-19. The material from the prospective study consisted of cDNA or gDNA derived from T cells, B-cell-depleted T cells, or PBMCs. Deeply sampled blood TCRbeta repertoires from subjects exposed to, actively infected with, or recovered from COVID-19 were included in the dataset. A freely available public database, intended as a resource for researchers studying the immune response to SARS-CoV-2, is where the repertoires were released. The samples were drawn from two sources: the first 160 participants of the ongoing ImmuneRACE study, and over 950 subjects contributed by 6 global collaborators. Nearly every sample came with metadata listing a de-identified subject ID, COVID-19 status, age in years and sex. Where HLA class I and class II types were available, the types were taken from metadata supplied by the sample provider, not from assay-based typing. The study at large found these results: Clinical and demographic metadata were provided uncurated, with the amount varying by source and participant.

The CDR3 runs 14 amino acids, cysteine and phenylalanine included. The read is trimmed to its CDR3 DNA, 42 bases read in frame from base 1. V and J are trimmed by 8 bases and 4 bases, and the gene matches miss 4 bases of the junction. The germline V gene provides CDR1 SNHLY and CDR2 FYNNEI. To note about this clone: Its antigen remains unidentified. Base qualities are not provided; no much larger clone lies one nucleotide away.

TCRbeta CDR3 regions were amplified from genomic DNA by means of the immunoSEQ Assay, a bias-controlled multiplex PCR. Per the source publication's procedure: The number of nucleated cells in each sample was estimated by amplification of reference gene primers within the assay. Sequence reads were collapsed and filtered to measure the absolute abundance of every unique TCRbeta CDR3 rearrangement. For each sample, productive Simpson clonality was calculated by taking the square root of Simpson's diversity index across productive rearrangements. TCRdb retrieved this table from immuneACCESS and kept in-frame rearrangements only. Not all clones are present; in checked studies, unresolved V genes account for under half, and no reason is known for the remainder. V and J calls plus clone size are reproduced from that table; the DNA served to infer D and trimming. The sample data list about 200,000 clones, and 70% to 90% of these were observed just once. About 4.5% of the sample is in the top ten clones.

Participants in the prospective study were enrolled through a virtual design, were aged 18 to 89 years, and lived in approximately 25 United States geographic areas. In the prospective study, participants were assigned to cohorts based on the clinical history participants reported in a screening survey and a study questionnaire. Exposed participants had been in contact, within 2 weeks of entering the study, with a person who had a PCR-confirmed or clinician-diagnosed case of COVID-19. Mobile phlebotomists in the prospective study collected whole blood, serum and a nasopharyngeal or oropharyngeal swab from every participant. Additional blood draws and questionnaires over an approximately 2-month period could optionally be provided by prospective study participants. Before DNA extraction, prospective study blood samples were shipped either frozen or at room temperature.

The chain couples TRBV2 to TRBJ2-2, and 10 junction bases match TRBD1. The TCR originated in a woman aged 25 to 39 who had been exposed to COVID-19. Sequenced: PBMCs or T cells enriched from blood (not recorded which). In nucleotides, the sequence is TGTGCCAGCGGAGGGACAGGGGCCACCGGGGAGCTGTTTTTT. The translation is CASGGTGATGELFF.